This T cell receptor (beta chain) came from a study of cytomegalovirus exposure and HLA in healthy donors. Study-level information: The 120 validation repertoires were produced on the same platform as the approximately 670 repertoires of the first cohort. This was reported in a later analysis. Study results and caveats: Some TCR beta chains (around 180 of them) were listed as cytomegalovirus-associated.

Per the germline V gene, CDR1 is KGHSH and CDR2 is LQKENI. Trimming removed 3 bases from V and 3 bases from J, with 11 bases in between. CDR3 length: 15 amino acids. On this clone itself: Its antigen is unidentified.

Profiled with immunoSEQ multiplex PCR; TCRdb holds only in-frame clones, not every one. In the table there are around 150,000 clones, more than 85% of which are singletons. Sequencing was carried out using PBMCs. This TCR derives from a man aged 18-30 years in good health and CMV-seronegative. The chain combines TRBV18 with TRBJ2-2; possible D gene TRBD2, 7 bases. The CDR3, as DNA: TGTGCCAGCTCACCTGGCGGGGGCTACACCGGGGAGCTGTTTTTT. It yields the protein CASSPGGGYTGELFF.